The 29 T cell receptor beta chains reported below all come from one sample, sequenced in a study of blood T cell repertoires in COVID-19. Using immunoSEQ multiplex PCR, the repertoire was profiled, and TCRdb retains in-frame clones only, with some absent. The table lists about 200,000 clones, 80% to 95% of them singletons. What was sequenced was peripheral blood. These receptor sequences come from a man in his 60s with COVID-19, enrolled during active disease.

This sequence joins TRBV5-1 and TRBJ2-2; 8 bases are shared with TRBD1. This CDR3 region has 15 residues. The trim removed 4 bases at V and 3 bases at J, leaving 5 bases unmatched. Per germline, CDR1 SGHRS and CDR2 YFSETQ. CDR3 bases: TGCGCCAGCAGCCAGGGGGCTGGTCACACCGGGGAGCTGTTTTTT. Its protein product is CASSQGAGHTGELFF.

This chain uses TRBV28 with TRBJ1-2, with 10 bases matching TRBD1. CDR3 length: 17 amino acids. V was clipped by 6 bases and J by 1 base; unmatched bases: 11. Germline-derived CDR1 and CDR2 are MDHEN and SYDVKM. Here the CDR3 reads CASSPPGQGRGNYGYTF. The CDR3 bases are TGTGCCAGCAGCCCCCCGGGACAGGGGCGCGGTAACTATGGCTACACCTTC.

This chain connects TRBV3-1 (or the pseudogene TRBV3-2) to TRBJ2-7; 7 bases fit TRBD2. Germline V lookup: CDR1 LGHDT, CDR2 YNNKEL (reference sequence). V was clipped by 0 bases and J by 5 bases; unmatched bases: 10. This CDR3 has 16 amino acids. CDR3 residues: CASSQDRLAVGDEQYF. CDR3 DNA sequence: TGTGCCAGCAGCCAAGATCGGCTAGCGGTGGGGGACGAGCAGTACTTC.

J is TRBJ1-2 and V is TRBV27, with TRBD1 matching over 7 bases. The junction had 10 bases not matched to a gene; V was cut back by 3 bases and J by 3 bases. CDR3 length: 16 amino acids. Germline-derived CDR1 and CDR2 are MNHEY and SMNVEV (reference sequence). For the CDR3, the DNA is TGTGCCAGCAGTTTCCATACAGGGGCCCATTACTATGGCTACACCTTC. It yields the protein CASSFHTGAHYYGYTF.

The chain recombines TRBV19 with TRBJ1-1; D is perhaps TRBD1 (5 bases). There are 12 residues in the CDR3. The germline V gene has CDR1 LNHDA and CDR2 SQIVND (reference sequence). Trimming left V 5 bases short and J 6 bases short, with 10 bases between. The CDR3 bases are TGTGCCAGTAGTCCCGTAGGGGCTGAAGCTTTCTTT. Translated: CASSPVGAEAFF.

The J gene is TRBJ2-3, the V gene TRBV28; D call uncertain. The ends were cut back, 4 bases at V and 5 bases at J, with 4 bases in the middle. The germline gives CDR1 MDHEN, CDR2 SYDVKM. The CDR3 has 11 residues. The CDR3: CASSSLDTQYF. The DNA of the CDR3 is TGTGCCAGCAGTTCTCTAGATACGCAGTATTTT.

Concerning this clone itself: One end of the junction fails to match germline, which may point to a read error. The rearrangement joins TRBV7-7 to TRBJ2-7, with 9 bases aligning to TRBD2. The germline gives CDR1 SSHAT, CDR2 FNYEAQ (reference sequence). The CDR3 has 17 residues. The DNA for the CDR3 is TGTGCTAGCAGCTTAGCGGGGGCCAGGGTGAGGAGCTACGAGCAGTACTTC. This encodes CASSLAGARVRSYEQYF.

The CDR3: CASSHPTGFSLAGPYEQYF. As DNA, the CDR3 is TGTGCCAGCAGTCACCCTACAGGGTTTTCACTAGCGGGTCCCTACGAGCAGTACTTC. The chain carries TRBV6-6 and TRBJ2-7, with TRBD2 matching over 9 bases. This CDR3 is built from 19 residues. Trimming at V came to 5 bases and at J to 2 bases, leaving 19 bases not matched to a gene. The germline V gene encodes CDR1 MNHNY and CDR2 SVGAGI (reference sequence).

The chain's CDR3 is CASSPSGQGAHTIYF. The CDR3 DNA follows: TGTGCCAGCAGCCCTTCGGGACAGGGGGCGCACACCATATATTTT. The gene calls are TRBV5-4 and TRBJ1-3, with TRBD1 matching 12 bases. Germline V lookup: CDR1 SGHNT, CDR2 YYREEE (reference sequence). Trimming at V came to 4 bases and at J to 8 bases, leaving 7 bases not matched to a gene. This CDR3 is 15 amino acids long.

The J gene is TRBJ2-1, the V gene TRBV24-1; 8 nucleotides agree with TRBD1. Germline V gene lookup returns CDR1 KGHDR and CDR2 SFDVKD. The CDR3 runs 16 residues. The V segment lost 3 bases and the J segment 0 bases; nucleotides outside the gene matches: 3. The CDR3 loop is CATSDPDRGSYNEQFF. The DNA of the CDR3 is TGTGCCACCAGTGATCCCGACAGGGGCTCCTACAATGAGCAGTTCTTC.

V is TRBV5-5 and J is TRBJ1-2; no clear D. The V gene lost 2 bases and the J gene lost 7 bases, with 9 bases spanning the gap. The CDR3 sequence is 12 residues long. From germline, CDR1 is SGHKS and CDR2 YYEKEE (reference sequence). The CDR3 bases are TGTGCCAGCAGCTTCGCGGAGTTTGGCTACACCTTC. Translating gives CASSFAEFGYTF.

The V gene is TRBV10-1, the J gene TRBJ2-1; perhaps TRBD2 as D (6 bases). The germline V gene has CDR1 WNHNN and CDR2 SYGVQD (reference sequence). The CDR3 runs to 12 residues. Trimming removed 2 bases from V and 14 bases from J, with 13 bases in between. The CDR3 region has the DNA TGCGCCAGCAGTGAGACGGGGATAGCGGAGTTCTTC. Its protein is CASSETGIAEFF.

The chain is built from TRBV20-1 and TRBJ2-5; TRBD2 is a possible D gene (6 bases). Germline-derived CDR1 and CDR2 are DFQATT and SNEGSKA (reference sequence). The length of the CDR3 is 14 residues. V dropped 3 bases and J dropped 4 bases, with 15 bases sitting between them. CDR3 residues: CSASGGTERETQYF. The CDR3 DNA sequence: TGCAGTGCTAGTGGCGGGACCGAAAGAGAGACCCAGTACTTC.

J is TRBJ2-5 and V is TRBV5-4; weak D call: TRBD1 (6 bases). The length of the CDR3 is 13 residues. CDR1 is SGHNT and CDR2 is YYREEE in the germline V gene (reference sequence). Trimming removed 4 bases at V and 3 bases at J, with 10 bases between. The CDR3 DNA sequence: TGTGCCAGCAGCCGGACAGCGGAAGAGACCCAGTACTTC. Its protein product is CASSRTAEETQYF.

The chain is built from TRBV24-1 and TRBJ1-5, with 8 nucleotides matching TRBD1. V was clipped by 6 bases and J by 6 bases; unmatched bases: 6. Germline CDR1 is KGHDR and CDR2 is SFDVKD. The CDR3 contains 14 residues. CDR3 sequence: CATSQTGASQPQHF. The CDR3 DNA sequence: TGTGCCACCAGTCAGACAGGGGCTAGTCAGCCCCAGCATTTT.

The V gene is TRBV30, the J gene TRBJ2-1; D unresolved. V was pared by 5 bases and J by 1 base, with 6 bases between. CDR1 is GTSNPN and CDR2 is SVGIG in the germline V gene (reference sequence). The CDR3 has 12 amino acids. The CDR3 protein is CAWVVSYNEQFF. CDR3 coding DNA: TGTGCCTGGGTTGTATCCTACAATGAGCAGTTCTTC.

The chain links TRBV3-1 (or the pseudogene TRBV3-2) to TRBJ2-3; 9 bases map to TRBD1. This CDR3 comprises 17 residues. Germline assignment: CDR1 LGHDT and CDR2 YNNKEL (reference sequence). The junction had 7 bases not matched to a gene; V was cut back by 1 base and J by 2 bases. CDR3 protein: CASSQADRGRHTDTQYF. CDR3 nucleotide sequence: TGTGCCAGCAGCCAAGCGGACAGGGGACGGCACACAGATACGCAGTATTTT.

The rearrangement uses TRBV7-2 and TRBJ2-7; 10 positions agree with TRBD2. Trimming cost V 2 bases and J 4 bases; bases outside gene matches: 5. Per germline, CDR1 SGHTA and CDR2 FQGNSA. The CDR3 length is 15 residues. As DNA, the CDR3 is TGTGCCAGCAGCTTATCCCTAGCGGGGGATTACGAGCAGTACTTC. Protein: CASSLSLAGDYEQYF.

The chain links TRBV6-2 or TRBV6-3 to TRBJ2-7, with 7 bases identical to TRBD1. The CDR3 spans 15 residues. From germline, CDR1 is MNHEY and CDR2 SVGEGT. V was pared by 5 bases and J by 3 bases, with 10 bases of the junction left unmatched. CDR3 sequence reads: CASSTITDRVYEQYF. For the CDR3, the DNA is TGTGCCAGCAGTACCATCACCGACAGGGTCTACGAGCAGTACTTC.

The rearrangement joins TRBV2 to TRBJ2-3; 10 bases match TRBD1. Germline V gives CDR1 SNHLY, CDR2 FYNNEI. The CDR3 length is 14 residues. J lost 4 bases, V lost 5 bases, and 3 bases had no gene match. The CDR3 DNA follows: TGTGCCAGCAGTCGGGACAGGGGATCAGATACGCAGTATTTT. It is translated as CASSRDRGSDTQYF.

This clone was detected only once. The V call is TRBV3-1 (or the pseudogene TRBV3-2), the J call TRBJ2-3; D unresolved. The ends were cut back, 2 bases at V and 6 bases at J, with 3 bases in the middle. The length of the CDR3 is 11 residues. CDR1 LGHDT and CDR2 YNNKEL come from the germline V gene (reference sequence). This CDR3 reads CASSQLDTQYF. For the CDR3, the DNA is TGTGCCAGCAGCCAACTGGATACGCAGTATTTT.

The V and J genes are TRBV5-1 and TRBJ1-3; a possible D gene is TRBD1 (6 bases). Trimming left V 4 bases short and J 1 base short, with 12 bases between. Germline CDR1 SGHRS, CDR2 YFSETQ. The length of the CDR3 is 15 residues. This CDR3 reads CASSPATGSGNTIYF. For the CDR3, the DNA is TGCGCCAGCAGCCCAGCCACAGGGTCTGGAAACACCATATATTTT.

Remarks on this clone: In the same sample, other DNA sequences code for this CDR3. The V gene is TRBV3-1 (or the pseudogene TRBV3-2), the J gene TRBJ1-4; D is unclear. This CDR3 has 14 residues. Trimming pared 1 base from V and 7 bases from J, leaving 10 bases between. The V gene's germline CDR1 is LGHDT and CDR2 YNNKEL (reference sequence). The CDR3 nucleotides read TGTGCCAGCAGCCAAGGGGGAGGAGGTGAAAAACTGTTTTTT. The encoded protein is CASSQGGGGEKLFF.

The rearrangement links TRBV3-1 (or the pseudogene TRBV3-2) to TRBJ2-1, with 10 bases that match TRBD2. V was clipped by 2 bases and J by 7 bases; unmatched bases: 11. The CDR3 has 17 residues. The germline V gene has CDR1 LGHDT and CDR2 YNNKEL (reference sequence). Written as DNA, the CDR3 is TGTGCCAGCAGCCAACTCGGACTAGCGGCTCGTGGGAATGAGCAGTTCTTC. Its protein is CASSQLGLAARGNEQFF.

The chain employs TRBV12-3 or TRBV12-4 and TRBJ1-5; D is unresolved. The CDR3 contains 13 residues. Between the trimmed V and J ends, which lost 6 bases and 6 bases, there was a span of 12 bases. The CDR3 DNA is TGTGCCAGCAGCCAATCAGAAAGTCAGCCCCAGCATTTT. This sequence encodes CASSQSESQPQHF.

A few counts support this clone. V gene TRBV5-1 combines with J gene TRBJ2-7; possible D gene TRBD2, 6 bases. V gave up 0 bases and J gave up 9 bases, with 13 bases separating them. The CDR3 consists of 13 residues. The V gene's germline CDR1 is SGHRS and CDR2 YFSETQ. CDR3 nucleotide sequence: TGCGCCAGCAGCTTGGATGTATCGGGACTGCAGTACTTC. Amino acids: CASSLDVSGLQYF.

The rearrangement uses TRBV5-6 and TRBJ1-2; 10 bases align to TRBD1. This CDR3 has 14 amino acids. V shed 0 bases, J shed 7 bases, and the junction held 3 bases outside the gene matches. Per the germline V gene, CDR1 is SGHDT and CDR2 is YYEEEE. CDR3 protein: CASSLGQGAFGYTF. The CDR3 DNA sequence: TGTGCCAGCAGCTTGGGACAGGGGGCGTTTGGCTACACCTTC.

The chain uses TRBV10-3 and TRBJ1-1, with TRBD1 matching 7 bases. The germline V gene has CDR1 ENHRY and CDR2 SYGVKD. With 4 bases clipped from V and 6 bases from J, the junction kept 8 bases outside the gene matches. The CDR3 contains 14 residues. CDR3: CAISAGLTGAEAFF. CDR3 coding DNA: TGTGCCATCAGTGCCGGCCTTACAGGGGCTGAAGCTTTCTTT.

The count of this clone is one. The rearrangement links TRBV5-1 to TRBJ1-4, with TRBD1 as a possible D gene (6 bases). Germline loops: CDR1 SGHRS, CDR2 YFSETQ. This CDR3 region has 14 residues. Trimming pared 2 bases from V and 6 bases from J, leaving 11 bases between. Here the CDR3 reads CASSFRGSDEKLFF. The CDR3 region has the DNA TGCGCCAGCAGCTTCAGGGGAAGTGATGAAAAACTGTTTTTT.